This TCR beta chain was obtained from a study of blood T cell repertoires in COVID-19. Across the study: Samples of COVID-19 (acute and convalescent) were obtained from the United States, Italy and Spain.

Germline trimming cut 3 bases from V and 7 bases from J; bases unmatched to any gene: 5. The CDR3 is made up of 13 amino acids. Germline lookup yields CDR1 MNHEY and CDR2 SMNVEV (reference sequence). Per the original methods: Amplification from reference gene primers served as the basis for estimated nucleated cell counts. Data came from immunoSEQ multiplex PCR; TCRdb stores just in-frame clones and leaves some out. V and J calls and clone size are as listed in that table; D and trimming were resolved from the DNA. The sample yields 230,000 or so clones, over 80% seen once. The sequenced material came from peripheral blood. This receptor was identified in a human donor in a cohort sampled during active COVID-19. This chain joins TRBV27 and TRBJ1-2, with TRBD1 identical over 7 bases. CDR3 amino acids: CASSFPGGGGYTF. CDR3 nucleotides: TGTGCCAGCAGTTTTCCAGGGGGTGGTGGCTACACCTTC.